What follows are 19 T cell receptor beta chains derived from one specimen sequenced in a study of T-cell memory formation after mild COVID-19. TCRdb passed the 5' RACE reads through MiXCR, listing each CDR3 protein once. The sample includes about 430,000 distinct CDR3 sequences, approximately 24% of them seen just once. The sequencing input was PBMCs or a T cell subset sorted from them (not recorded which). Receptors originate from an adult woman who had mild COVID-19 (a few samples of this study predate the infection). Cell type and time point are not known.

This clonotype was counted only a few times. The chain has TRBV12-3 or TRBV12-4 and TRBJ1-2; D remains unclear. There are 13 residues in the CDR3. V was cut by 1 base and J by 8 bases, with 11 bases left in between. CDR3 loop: CASSLGGQLGYTF. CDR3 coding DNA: TGTGCCAGCAGTTTAGGAGGGCAGCTCGGCTACACCTTC.

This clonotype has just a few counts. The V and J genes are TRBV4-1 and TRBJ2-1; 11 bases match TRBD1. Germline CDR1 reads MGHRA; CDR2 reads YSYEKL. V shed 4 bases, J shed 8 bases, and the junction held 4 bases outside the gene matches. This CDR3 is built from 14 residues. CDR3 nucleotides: TGCGCCAGCAGCCTGGGGACAGGGGGAGATGAGCAGTTCTTC. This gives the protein CASSLGTGGDEQFF.

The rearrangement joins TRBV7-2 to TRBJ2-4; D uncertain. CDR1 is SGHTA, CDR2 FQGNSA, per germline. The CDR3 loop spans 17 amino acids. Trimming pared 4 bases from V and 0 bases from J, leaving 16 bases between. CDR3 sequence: CASSSRLGNLAKNIQYF. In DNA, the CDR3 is TGTGCCAGCAGCTCGAGACTGGGGAATTTAGCCAAAAACATTCAGTACTTC.

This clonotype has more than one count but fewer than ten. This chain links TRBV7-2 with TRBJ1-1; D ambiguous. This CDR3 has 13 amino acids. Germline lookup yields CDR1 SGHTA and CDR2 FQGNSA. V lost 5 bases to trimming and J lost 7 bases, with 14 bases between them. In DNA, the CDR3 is TGTGCCAGCAGCCAGGACCGACGGTTTGAAGCTTTCTTT. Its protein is CASSQDRRFEAFF.

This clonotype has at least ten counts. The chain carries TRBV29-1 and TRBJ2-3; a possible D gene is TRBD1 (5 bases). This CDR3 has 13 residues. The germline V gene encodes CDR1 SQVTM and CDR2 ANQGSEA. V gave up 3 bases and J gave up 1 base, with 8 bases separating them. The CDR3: CSVDLTGTDTQYF. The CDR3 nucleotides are TGCAGCGTTGATTTGACAGGCACAGATACGCAGTATTTT.

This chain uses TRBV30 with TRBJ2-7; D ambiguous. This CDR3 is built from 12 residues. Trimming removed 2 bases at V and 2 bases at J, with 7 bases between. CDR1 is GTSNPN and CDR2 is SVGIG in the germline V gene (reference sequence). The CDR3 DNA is TGTGCCTGGAGTAGGTGGGCCTACGAGCAGTACTTC. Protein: CAWSRWAYEQYF.

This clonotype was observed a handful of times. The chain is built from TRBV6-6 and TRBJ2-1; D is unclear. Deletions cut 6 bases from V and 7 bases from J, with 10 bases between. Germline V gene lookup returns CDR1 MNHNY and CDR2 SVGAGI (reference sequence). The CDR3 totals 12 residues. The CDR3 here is CASSQIMNEQFF. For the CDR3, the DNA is TGTGCCAGCAGCCAGATCATGAATGAGCAGTTCTTC.

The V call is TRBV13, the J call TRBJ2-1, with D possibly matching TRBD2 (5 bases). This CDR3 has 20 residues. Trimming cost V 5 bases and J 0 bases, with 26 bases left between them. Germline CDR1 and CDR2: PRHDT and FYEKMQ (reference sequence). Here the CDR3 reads CASSRTGITFSESSYNEQFF. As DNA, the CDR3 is TGTGCCAGCAGCCGTACCGGGATTACATTTTCGGAGAGCTCCTACAATGAGCAGTTCTTC.

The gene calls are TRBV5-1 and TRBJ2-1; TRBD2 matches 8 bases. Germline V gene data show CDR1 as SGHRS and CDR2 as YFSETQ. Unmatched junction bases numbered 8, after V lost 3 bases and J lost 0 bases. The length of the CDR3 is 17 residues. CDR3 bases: TGCGCCAGCAGCTCCGGGGGAGGGACTAGCTCCTACAATGAGCAGTTCTTC. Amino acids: CASSSGGGTSSYNEQFF.

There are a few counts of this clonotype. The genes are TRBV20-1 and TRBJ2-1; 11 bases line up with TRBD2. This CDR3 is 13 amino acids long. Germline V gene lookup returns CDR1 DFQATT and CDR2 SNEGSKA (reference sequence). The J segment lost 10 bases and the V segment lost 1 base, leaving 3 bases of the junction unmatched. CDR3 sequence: CSARGLAGWEQFF. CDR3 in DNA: TGCAGTGCTAGAGGACTAGCGGGATGGGAGCAGTTCTTC.

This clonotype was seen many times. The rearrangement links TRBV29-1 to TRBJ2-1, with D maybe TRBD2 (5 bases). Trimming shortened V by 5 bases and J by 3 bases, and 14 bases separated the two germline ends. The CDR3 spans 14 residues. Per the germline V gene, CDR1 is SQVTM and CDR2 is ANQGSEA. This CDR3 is CSVHPGMGYNEQFF. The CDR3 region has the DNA TGCAGCGTTCACCCGGGGATGGGCTACAATGAGCAGTTCTTC.

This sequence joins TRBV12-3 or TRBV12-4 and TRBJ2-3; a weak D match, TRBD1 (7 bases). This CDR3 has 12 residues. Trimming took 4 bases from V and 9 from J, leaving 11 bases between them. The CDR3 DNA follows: TGTGCCAGCAGTTCCCAGGGGGGAACGCAGTATTTT. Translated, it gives CASSSQGGTQYF.

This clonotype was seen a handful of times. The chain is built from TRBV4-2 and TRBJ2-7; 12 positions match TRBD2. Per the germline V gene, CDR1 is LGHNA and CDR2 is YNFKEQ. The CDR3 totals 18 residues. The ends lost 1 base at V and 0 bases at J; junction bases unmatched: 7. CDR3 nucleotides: TGTGCCAGCAGCCAAGGAAGCGGACTAGCGGGAAGCTCCTACGAGCAGTACTTC. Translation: CASSQGSGLAGSSYEQYF.

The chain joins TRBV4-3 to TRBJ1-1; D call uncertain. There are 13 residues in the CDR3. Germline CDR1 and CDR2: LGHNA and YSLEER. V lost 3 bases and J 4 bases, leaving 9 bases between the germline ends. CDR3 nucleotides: TGCGCCAGCAGCCACGATTGGGGCACTGAAGCTTTCTTT. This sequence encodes CASSHDWGTEAFF.

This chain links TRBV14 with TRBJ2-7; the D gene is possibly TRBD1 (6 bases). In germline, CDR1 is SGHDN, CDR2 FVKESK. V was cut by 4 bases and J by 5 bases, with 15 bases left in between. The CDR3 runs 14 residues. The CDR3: CASSLRQVPHEQYF. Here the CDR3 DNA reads TGTGCCAGCAGCCTCCGACAGGTCCCCCACGAGCAGTACTTC.

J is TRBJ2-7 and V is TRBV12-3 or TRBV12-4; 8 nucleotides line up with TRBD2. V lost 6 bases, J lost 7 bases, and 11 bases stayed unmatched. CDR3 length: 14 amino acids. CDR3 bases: TGTGCCAGCAGCCCATCGGGGGGGGTGAGGGAGCAGTACTTC. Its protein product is CASSPSGGVREQYF.

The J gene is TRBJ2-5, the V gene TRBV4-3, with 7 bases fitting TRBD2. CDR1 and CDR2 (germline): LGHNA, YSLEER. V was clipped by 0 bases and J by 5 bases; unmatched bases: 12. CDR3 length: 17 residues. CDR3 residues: CASSQDGGTNRGETQYF. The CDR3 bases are TGCGCCAGCAGCCAAGACGGGGGGACTAATCGAGGGGAGACCCAGTACTTC.

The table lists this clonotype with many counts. The CDR3 is CASSRGQTVNSRITTNEKLFF. The CDR3 DNA follows: TGCGCCAGCAGCCGAGGCCAAACCGTAAACTCGAGAATTACAACTAATGAAAAACTGTTTTTT. The chain joins TRBV4-1 to TRBJ1-4; the D is unclear. Germline V gives CDR1 MGHRA, CDR2 YSYEKL. The CDR3 has 21 amino acids. The germline V and J ends were trimmed by 4 bases and 0 bases, with 27 bases remaining between them.

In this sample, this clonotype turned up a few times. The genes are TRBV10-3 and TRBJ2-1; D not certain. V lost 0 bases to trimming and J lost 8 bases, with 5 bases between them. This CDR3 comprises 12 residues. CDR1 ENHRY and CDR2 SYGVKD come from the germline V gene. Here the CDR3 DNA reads TGTGCCATCAGTGAGTCGGGTGATGAGCAGTTCTTC. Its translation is CAISESGDEQFF.